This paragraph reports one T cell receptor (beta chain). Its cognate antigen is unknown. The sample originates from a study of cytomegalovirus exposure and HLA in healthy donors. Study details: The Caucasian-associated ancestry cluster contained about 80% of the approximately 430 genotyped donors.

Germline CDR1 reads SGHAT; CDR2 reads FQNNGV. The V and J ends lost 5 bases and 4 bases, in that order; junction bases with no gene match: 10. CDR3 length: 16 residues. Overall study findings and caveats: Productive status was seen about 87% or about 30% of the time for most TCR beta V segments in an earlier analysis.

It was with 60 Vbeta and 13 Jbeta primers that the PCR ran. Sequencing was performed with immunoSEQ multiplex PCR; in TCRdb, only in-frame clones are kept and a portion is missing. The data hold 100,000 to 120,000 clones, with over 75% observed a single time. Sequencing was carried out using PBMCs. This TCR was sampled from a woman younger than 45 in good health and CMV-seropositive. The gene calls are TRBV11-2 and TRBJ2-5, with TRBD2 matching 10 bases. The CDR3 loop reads CASSTRAGGLIETQYF. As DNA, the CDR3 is TGTGCCAGCAGCACCCGAGCGGGAGGGCTAATAGAGACCCAGTACTTC.